The clone carrying this TCR beta chain appeared once. TCRdb re-called the PCR reads through MiXCR, storing one row per CDR3 protein. The sample comprises several thousand distinct CDR3 sequences, approximately 50% of which are singletons, and 45% to 55% rests with the top ten. Trimming pared 1 base from V and 7 bases from J, leaving 8 bases between. Germline V gene lookup returns CDR1 SGHVS and CDR2 FNYEAQ. This CDR3 spans 13 amino acids. Samples came from patients with localized non-small cell lung adenocarcinoma. The data originate from a study of CD4 and CD8 cells across lung adenocarcinoma regions.

The clonotype originates from a female donor with lung adenocarcinoma. The CD4 and CD8 labels of this study may be unreliable. Material for sequencing was CD8+ T cells from the margin of a lung tumor. The V and J genes are TRBV7-6 and TRBJ2-1, with D perhaps matching TRBD2 (5 bases). DNA of the CDR3: TGTGCCAGCAGCTTAGGCGGAGGAAATGAGCAGTTCTTC. Its protein is CASSLGGGNEQFF.